Below are 21 T cell receptor beta chains sequenced from a single sample in a study of response to subunit inactivated influenza vaccine. TCRdb processed the RT-PCR reads anew with MiXCR; each CDR3 protein has one entry. This sample has 500,000 to 600,000 distinct CDR3 sequences, with 6.5% to 8% found just once. This specimen consisted of PBMCs from blood, obtained less than 30 months after vaccination. The receptors originated from a man between 50 and 69 years old who received an inactivated influenza vaccine.

V gene TRBV20-1 combines with J gene TRBJ1-5, with a tentative D call TRBD1 (5 bases). The length of the CDR3 is 14 residues. Per germline, CDR1 DFQATT and CDR2 SNEGSKA (reference sequence). Trimming took off 3 bases at V and 1 base at J, with 10 bases between the two ends. CDR3 sequence: CSASAGTSNQPQHF. The CDR3 DNA follows: TGCAGTGCTAGCGCCGGGACCAGCAATCAGCCCCAGCATTTT.

There are many counts of this clonotype. This chain uses TRBV29-1 with TRBJ2-7; TRBD1 matches at 7 bases. This CDR3 comprises 12 residues. CDR1 and CDR2 from the germline V gene are SQVTM and ANQGSEA. After removal of 6 bases from V and 3 bases from J, the junction contained 5 bases not matched to a gene. The CDR3 region is CSVRDSLYEQYF. The CDR3, as DNA: TGCAGCGTCCGGGACAGCCTCTACGAGCAGTACTTC.

At least ten counts were recorded for this clonotype. The chain carries TRBV20-1 and TRBJ2-1; TRBD2 might be the D (5 bases). The germline V gene encodes CDR1 DFQATT and CDR2 SNEGSKA (reference sequence). The V gene lost 1 base and the J gene lost 9 bases, with 16 bases spanning the gap. The CDR3 runs to 14 residues. The CDR3 DNA is TGCAGTGCTAGAGCCTTGACTATCATGGGTGAGCAGTTCTTC. It is translated as CSARALTIMGEQFF.

The chain has TRBV2 and TRBJ2-3; D possibly uses TRBD1 or TRBD2 (5 bases each). This CDR3 comprises 15 residues. The V gene's germline CDR1 is SNHLY and CDR2 FYNNEI. The V and J ends lost 7 bases and 1 base respectively, with 15 bases between them. In nucleotides, the CDR3 is TGTGCCAGCACCCCGGGACCGCGGGGCACAGATACGCAGTATTTT. Its translation: CASTPGPRGTDTQYF.

This chain connects TRBV24-1 to TRBJ2-3; 7 bases fit TRBD1. After removal of 5 bases from V and 2 bases from J, the junction contained 12 bases not matched to a gene. The V gene's germline CDR1 is KGHDR and CDR2 SFDVKD. This CDR3 contains 17 residues. The CDR3 DNA sequence: TGTGCCACCAGTGGGGGCCACAGGGGACAATACACAGATACGCAGTATTTT. Translated: CATSGGHRGQYTDTQYF.

The V gene is TRBV7-2, the J gene TRBJ1-6, with 10 nucleotides matching TRBD1. Per germline, CDR1 SGHTA and CDR2 FQGNSA. J gave up 9 bases and V 1 base, and 6 bases lay outside the gene matches. The CDR3 has 16 residues. The CDR3 DNA is TGTGCCAGCAGCTTAGTCCGGGACAGGGGACCTTCACCCCTCCACTTT. Protein sequence: CASSLVRDRGPSPLHF.

The chain carries TRBV10-3 and TRBJ2-5; TRBD2 might be the D (5 bases). V lost 4 bases to trimming and J lost 4 bases, with 10 bases between them. The CDR3 totals 13 residues. Germline lookup yields CDR1 ENHRY and CDR2 SYGVKD. CDR3 DNA: TGTGCCATCAGTGCATGGGCGGGAGAGACCCAGTACTTC. Its translation is CAISAWAGETQYF.

Only a few counts were recorded for this clonotype. This chain joins TRBV28 and TRBJ2-3; TRBD2 matches 8 bases. CDR3 size: 15 residues. Germline loops: CDR1 MDHEN, CDR2 SYDVKM. Trimming took 7 bases from V and 7 from J; bases not matched to a gene: 13. DNA of the CDR3: TGTGCCAGCACCCCTCGGGGACTAGAGTCTCATACGCAGTATTTT. Translation gives CASTPRGLESHTQYF.

This clonotype has only a few counts. The chain combines TRBV27 with TRBJ2-3; D is unclear. Between the trimmed V and J ends, which lost 3 bases and 6 bases, there was a span of 10 bases. CDR3 length: 13 residues. Per germline, CDR1 MNHEY and CDR2 SMNVEV (reference sequence). The CDR3: CASSFGFKDTQYF. DNA for the CDR3: TGTGCCAGCAGTTTCGGCTTCAAGGATACGCAGTATTTT.

The chain carries TRBV20-1 and TRBJ2-3, with TRBD2 identical over 7 bases. The CDR3 is 15 amino acids. Germline V lookup: CDR1 DFQATT, CDR2 SNEGSKA (reference sequence). V lost 0 bases, J lost 4 bases, and 7 bases stayed unmatched. Written as DNA, the CDR3 is TGCAGTGCTAGAGATGGGGGAGGGCCAGCAGATACGCAGTATTTT. Translating gives CSARDGGGPADTQYF.

This clonotype has only a few counts. V usage is TRBV6-5 and J usage is TRBJ1-5; TRBD1 might be the D (5 bases). V shed 4 bases and J shed 7 bases, with 17 bases lying between them. Germline loops: CDR1 MNHEY, CDR2 SVGAGI. The CDR3 loop spans 15 amino acids. The CDR3: CASSLLGGEGQPQHF. For the CDR3, the DNA is TGTGCCAGCAGTTTGTTGGGGGGAGAGGGACAGCCCCAGCATTTT.

This clonotype was observed a handful of times. This chain connects TRBV29-1 to TRBJ2-2; 7 nucleotides align to TRBD2. V lost 4 bases and J lost 5; bases outside the gene matches: 13. The germline V gene has CDR1 SQVTM and CDR2 ANQGSEA. The CDR3 has 16 residues. CDR3 nucleotides: TGCAGCGTTGGATCCAGCGGGACGACGGGGACCGGGGAGCTGTTTTTT. The encoded protein is CSVGSSGTTGTGELFF.

This clonotype was detected a few times. CDR3 nucleotides: TGTGCCAGCAGTCCGACCCCCCCCCGTGGGGAGCAGTACTTC. Amino acids: CASSPTPPRGEQYF. This chain uses TRBV25-1 with TRBJ2-7; D ambiguous. V shed 5 bases and J shed 7 bases, with 18 bases lying between them. CDR3 length equals 14 residues. The germline gives CDR1 MGHDK, CDR2 SYGVNS.

This clonotype was counted only a few times. The genes are TRBV2 and TRBJ2-1, with D possibly matching TRBD1 (6 bases). Germline values: CDR1 SNHLY, CDR2 FYNNEI. This CDR3 spans 15 amino acids. Trimming pared 3 bases from V and 4 bases from J, leaving 13 bases between. CDR3 loop: CASSDWSGVYNEQFF. CDR3 in DNA: TGTGCCAGCAGTGATTGGTCAGGGGTTTACAATGAGCAGTTCTTC.

As regards this clonotype: A read error may account for a junction end that differs from germline. This sequence joins TRBV20-1 and TRBJ1-4; 7 bases align to TRBD1. The CDR3 extends over 17 amino acids. Germline loops: CDR1 DFQATT, CDR2 SNEGSKA (reference sequence). In DNA form, the CDR3 reads TGCTGTGCTAGAGATCGAGTCAGGGGGATACATAATGAAAAACTGTTTTTT. This sequence encodes CCARDRVRGIHNEKLFF.

This chain uses TRBV19 with TRBJ1-3; D not certain. This CDR3 contains 11 residues. CDR1 and CDR2 from the germline V gene are LNHDA and SQIVND (reference sequence). V dropped 10 bases and J dropped 2 bases, with 6 bases sitting between them. The DNA of the CDR3 is TGTGCCACGGTAGCTGGAAACACCATATATTTT. This sequence encodes CATVAGNTIYF.

A few counts support this clonotype. The CDR3 sequence is CSALAGTSYNEQFF. As DNA, the CDR3 is TGCAGTGCTCTAGCGGGAACCTCCTACAATGAGCAGTTCTTC. This chain uses TRBV20-1 with TRBJ2-1; 9 bases agree with TRBD2. The V gene's germline CDR1 is DFQATT and CDR2 SNEGSKA (reference sequence). The CDR3 consists of 14 residues. V dropped 5 bases and J dropped 0; count of bases not matched to a gene: 2.

This clonotype showed up many times. The chain uses TRBV20-1 and TRBJ2-1, with D uncertain. CDR1 and CDR2 from the germline V gene are DFQATT and SNEGSKA (reference sequence). The CDR3 is made up of 11 amino acids. V lost 3 bases, J lost 6 bases, and 6 bases lay in between. This CDR3 reads CSARPSNEQFF. The CDR3 DNA sequence: TGCAGTGCTAGGCCGAGCAATGAGCAGTTCTTC.

This clonotype has at least ten counts. J is TRBJ2-1 and V is TRBV5-5, with 9 bases matching TRBD1. Germline-derived CDR1 and CDR2 are SGHKS and YYEKEE (reference sequence). The CDR3 is 14 amino acids. V lost 4 bases, J lost 7 bases, and 6 bases stayed unmatched. The CDR3 DNA sequence: TGTGCCAGCAGCCCGCAGACAGGGGGAAATGAGCAGTTCTTC. The encoded protein is CASSPQTGGNEQFF.

The sample holds a few counts of this clonotype. The V call is TRBV11-2, the J call TRBJ2-5; D could derive from TRBD1 or TRBD2 (5 bases each). The CDR3 loop spans 16 amino acids. Trimming pared 4 bases from V and 0 bases from J, leaving 15 bases between. Germline V CDR1 and CDR2: SGHAT, FQNNGV. CDR3 in amino acids: CASSWGPGQNQETQYF. DNA of the CDR3: TGTGCCAGCAGCTGGGGACCCGGGCAAAACCAAGAGACCCAGTACTTC.

This clonotype was seen a few times. The chain recombines TRBV4-2 with TRBJ2-1, with a possible D match to TRBD2 (5 bases). The CDR3 length is 14 residues. Trimming shortened V by 0 bases and J by 10 bases, and 13 bases separated the two germline ends. Germline V gene lookup returns CDR1 LGHNA and CDR2 YNFKEQ. CDR3 sequence reads: CASSQEESGREQFF. The CDR3 coding sequence is TGTGCCAGCAGCCAAGAGGAGAGCGGAAGGGAGCAGTTCTTC.